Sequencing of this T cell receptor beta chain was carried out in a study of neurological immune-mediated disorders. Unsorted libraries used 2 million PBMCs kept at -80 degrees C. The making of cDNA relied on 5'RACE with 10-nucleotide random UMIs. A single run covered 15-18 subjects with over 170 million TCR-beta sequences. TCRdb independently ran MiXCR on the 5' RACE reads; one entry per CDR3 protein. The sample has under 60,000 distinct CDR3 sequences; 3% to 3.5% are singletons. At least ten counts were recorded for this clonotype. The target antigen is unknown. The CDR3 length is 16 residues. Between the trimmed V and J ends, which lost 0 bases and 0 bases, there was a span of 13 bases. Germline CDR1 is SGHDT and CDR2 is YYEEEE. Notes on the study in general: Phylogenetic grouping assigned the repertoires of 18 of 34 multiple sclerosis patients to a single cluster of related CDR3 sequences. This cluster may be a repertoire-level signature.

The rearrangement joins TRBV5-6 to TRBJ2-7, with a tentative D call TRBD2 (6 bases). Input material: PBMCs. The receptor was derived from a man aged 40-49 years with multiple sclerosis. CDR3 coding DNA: TGTGCCAGCAGCTTGGCTGGGGGGTATCTCTCCTACGAGCAGTACTTC. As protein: CASSLAGGYLSYEQYF.